Listed below are T cell receptor beta chains from one sample, sequenced in a study of radiation and T cells in renal cell carcinoma. Libraries were prepared by immunoSEQ multiplex PCR; TCRdb keeps only in-frame clonotypes and omits some of them. Among around 95,000 clones listed, roughly 88% were seen once. The input for sequencing was blood, taken from a patient whose treatment included radiotherapy and nephrectomy. The receptors stem from a man aged 60 to 75 with renal cell carcinoma. CDR3s include the opening cysteine and the closing phenylalanine or tryptophan. Fields, in order: CDR3 length, V gene, D gene, clone size, J gene, CDR3 DNA, CDR3 protein. A D gene is named only where the DNA matches it firmly. The size of a clone is reported for some rows only, either as once, few or many, or as a class for expanded clones.

len: 13
v_gene: TRBV6-1
d_gene: NA
abundance: NA
j_gene: TRBJ2-2
CDR3nt: TGTGCCAGCAGACAGGGGAACACCGGGGAGCTGTTTTTT
CDR3aa: CASRQGNTGELFF

len: 19
v_gene: TRBV5-1
d_gene: TRBD1
abundance: few
j_gene: TRBJ1-4
CDR3nt: TGCGCCAGCAGCAAGCCCCGGGACAGGGGGCAGGCAACTAATGAAAAACTGTTTTTT
CDR3aa: CASSKPRDRGQATNEKLFF

len: 15
v_gene: TRBV5-5
d_gene: TRBD1
abundance: NA
j_gene: TRBJ2-7
CDR3nt: TGTGCCAGCAGCGCCACCCCGGGACAGGGGCTTGAGCAGTACTTC
CDR3aa: CASSATPGQGLEQYF

len: 15
v_gene: TRBV18
d_gene: NA
abundance: NA
j_gene: TRBJ1-2
CDR3nt: TGTGCCAGCTCACCGAGACCGGGGGGAAACTATGGCTACACCTTC
CDR3aa: CASSPRPGGNYGYTF

len: 14
v_gene: TRBV7-9
d_gene: NA
abundance: NA
j_gene: TRBJ2-1
CDR3nt: TGTGCCAGCAGCTTAGGGCACCCTTACAATGAGCAGTTCTTC
CDR3aa: CASSLGHPYNEQFF

len: 14
v_gene: TRBV7-3
d_gene: NA
abundance: few
j_gene: TRBJ1-1
CDR3nt: TGTGCCAGCAGCCCGGGAGGCGGGGACACTGAAGCTTTCTTT
CDR3aa: CASSPGGGDTEAFF

len: 14
v_gene: TRBV7-8
d_gene: TRBD1
abundance: NA
j_gene: TRBJ1-2
CDR3nt: TGTGCCAGCAGCTCACAGGGGGCCCAACGTGGCTACACCTTC
CDR3aa: CASSSQGAQRGYTF

len: 15
v_gene: TRBV4-1
d_gene: TRBD1
abundance: NA
j_gene: TRBJ1-5
CDR3nt: TGCGCCAGCAGCCGCTGGGACAGGATCAATCAGCCCCAGCATTTT
CDR3aa: CASSRWDRINQPQHF

len: 15
v_gene: TRBV27
d_gene: NA
abundance: few
j_gene: TRBJ1-5
CDR3nt: TGTGCCAGCGTTCAGATCAGGAGTATACTCCAGCCCCAGCATTTT
CDR3aa: CASVQIRSILQPQHF

len: 10
v_gene: TRBV2
d_gene: NA
abundance: few
j_gene: TRBJ2-4
CDR3nt: TGTGCCAGCAGTGAAGTAGTCGAGTACTTC
CDR3aa: CASSEVVEYF

len: 15
v_gene: TRBV7-2
d_gene: TRBD2
abundance: NA
j_gene: TRBJ2-7
CDR3nt: TGTGCCAGCAGCTTAGGGAGCGGGGTGGGTTACGAGCAGTACTTC
CDR3aa: CASSLGSGVGYEQYF

len: 13
v_gene: TRBV11-3
d_gene: NA
abundance: NA
j_gene: TRBJ2-7
CDR3nt: TGTGCCAGCAGCTTAGGTGGGGGAGGCGAGCAGTACTTC
CDR3aa: CASSLGGGGEQYF

len: 13
v_gene: TRBV27
d_gene: NA
abundance: once
j_gene: TRBJ1-2
CDR3nt: TGTGCCAGCAGTTTATCAAGGGCCCATGGCTACACCTTC
CDR3aa: CASSLSRAHGYTF

len: 14
v_gene: TRBV19
d_gene: NA
abundance: NA
j_gene: TRBJ2-1
CDR3nt: TGTGCCAGTAGTACCGGGGACCACCTGGGTGAGCAGTTCTTC
CDR3aa: CASSTGDHLGEQFF

len: 17
v_gene: TRBV4-2
d_gene: TRBD2
abundance: NA
j_gene: TRBJ2-2
CDR3nt: TGTGCCAGCAGCCTCCAGGGCGCGGGAGGTTATACCGGGGAGCTGTTTTTT
CDR3aa: CASSLQGAGGYTGELFF

len: 15
v_gene: TRBV11-2
d_gene: TRBD2
abundance: NA
j_gene: TRBJ2-1
CDR3nt: TGTGCCAGCAGCTTGAGGCGGGAGGCCTACAATGAGCAGTTCTTC
CDR3aa: CASSLRREAYNEQFF

len: 16
v_gene: TRBV18
d_gene: NA
abundance: NA
j_gene: TRBJ1-3
CDR3nt: TGTGCCAGCTCACCACCGAGGGGGAACCCTGGAAACACCATATATTTT
CDR3aa: CASSPPRGNPGNTIYF

len: 17
v_gene: TRBV27
d_gene: NA
abundance: NA
j_gene: TRBJ2-6
CDR3nt: TGTGCCAGCAGTTCCGGACAGTGGTCCTCTGGGGCCAACGTCCTGACTTTC
CDR3aa: CASSSGQWSSGANVLTF

len: 13
v_gene: TRBV25-1
d_gene: NA
abundance: NA
j_gene: TRBJ1-1
CDR3nt: TGTGCCAGCAGTTTACAGGGCCCTACTGTCGCTTTCTTT
CDR3aa: CASSLQGPTVAFF

len: 11
v_gene: TRBV20-1
d_gene: TRBD1
abundance: NA
j_gene: TRBJ2-7
CDR3nt: TGCAGTGCTCCAGGGGGCTCCGAGCAGTACTTC
CDR3aa: CSAPGGSEQYF

len: 13
v_gene: TRBV5-1
d_gene: NA
abundance: NA
j_gene: TRBJ2-5
CDR3nt: TGCGCCAGCAGCTCAGGGGCGCAAGAGACCCAGTACTTC
CDR3aa: CASSSGAQETQYF

len: 14
v_gene: TRBV7-9
d_gene: NA
abundance: few
j_gene: TRBJ2-7
CDR3nt: TGTGCCAGCAGCTCACACAGGGAAATCAGAGAGCAGTACTTC
CDR3aa: CASSSHREIREQYF

len: 21
v_gene: TRBV4-1
d_gene: TRBD2
abundance: NA
j_gene: TRBJ2-3
CDR3nt: TGCGCCAGCAGCCAAGAAGTAATGAAACTAGCGGGAGTCAAGCAAACAGATACGCAGTATTTT
CDR3aa: CASSQEVMKLAGVKQTDTQYF

len: 14
v_gene: TRBV5-1
d_gene: TRBD1
abundance: NA
j_gene: TRBJ1-1
CDR3nt: TGCGCCAGCAGCTGGACAGGGTGGAACGTCGAAGCTTTCTTT
CDR3aa: CASSWTGWNVEAFF

len: 17
v_gene: TRBV5-1
d_gene: TRBD2
abundance: NA
j_gene: TRBJ2-1
CDR3nt: TGCGCCGGCCCGGGACTAGCGGGAAACAACTCCTACAATGAGCAGTTCTTC
CDR3aa: CAGPGLAGNNSYNEQFF

len: 13
v_gene: TRBV5-1
d_gene: NA
abundance: once
j_gene: TRBJ1-6
CDR3nt: TGCGCCAGCAGCTTGACAGGTCGGTCACCCCTCCACTTT
CDR3aa: CASSLTGRSPLHF

len: 14
v_gene: TRBV6-4
d_gene: NA
abundance: few
j_gene: TRBJ2-2
CDR3nt: TGTGCCAGCAGCTCGGGACCCTACACCGGGGAGCTGTTTTTT
CDR3aa: CASSSGPYTGELFF

len: 13
v_gene: TRBV25-1
d_gene: NA
abundance: NA
j_gene: TRBJ2-1
CDR3nt: TGTGCCAGCAGTGCGAGAGGGAACAATGAGCAGTTCTTC
CDR3aa: CASSARGNNEQFF

len: 17
v_gene: TRBV4-3
d_gene: TRBD2
abundance: NA
j_gene: TRBJ2-5
CDR3nt: TGCGCCAGCAGCCAAGAAGCCGTTCAGGGACTACAAGAGACCCAGTACTTC
CDR3aa: CASSQEAVQGLQETQYF

len: 13
v_gene: TRBV19
d_gene: NA
abundance: NA
j_gene: TRBJ2-1
CDR3nt: TGTGCCAGTAGTATTGAGCGACACAATGAGCAGTTCTTC
CDR3aa: CASSIERHNEQFF

len: 13
v_gene: TRBV28
d_gene: NA
abundance: NA
j_gene: TRBJ2-7
CDR3nt: TGTGCCAGCAGTTCCTCCGTGCCTCGTAAGCAGTACTTC
CDR3aa: CASSSSVPRKQYF

len: 13
v_gene: TRBV6-4
d_gene: TRBD1
abundance: NA
j_gene: TRBJ2-7
CDR3nt: TGTGCCAGCAGCTCGGACAGGGGCTACGAGCAGTACTTC
CDR3aa: CASSSDRGYEQYF

len: 15
v_gene: TRBV5-5
d_gene: NA
abundance: once
j_gene: TRBJ2-7
CDR3nt: TGTGCCAGCAGCTTGGGGCCCGGGGCCCCCTACGAGCAGTACTTC
CDR3aa: CASSLGPGAPYEQYF

len: 16
v_gene: TRBV19
d_gene: NA
abundance: NA
j_gene: TRBJ1-2
CDR3nt: TGTGCCAGTACCAATCCCGGGACACGGACCTATTATGGCTACACCTTC
CDR3aa: CASTNPGTRTYYGYTF